The 31 T cell receptor beta chains given below trace back to one sample, sequenced in a study of shared clonotypes between healthy human individuals. Data came from immunoSEQ multiplex PCR; TCRdb stores just in-frame clones and leaves some out. This sample yields hundreds of thousands of clones, of which around 74% are seen a single time; 1.7% belongs to the top ten. Sequencing was performed on memory CD4+ T cells sorted from blood. The subset: CD45RA-negative fraction. These TCRs come from a woman aged 30 to 39 in good health.

V is TRBV6-1 and J is TRBJ1-5; a weak D match, TRBD1 (5 bases). Trimming removed 3 bases at V and 3 bases at J, with 21 bases between. There are 18 residues in the CDR3. The V gene's germline CDR1 is MNHNS and CDR2 SASEGT. CDR3 sequence: CASSEAGFGLGANQPQHF. CDR3 in DNA: TGTGCCAGCAGTGAGGCAGGGTTTGGTCTCGGGGCCAATCAGCCCCAGCATTTT.

V and J are TRBV19 and TRBJ2-7; the match to TRBD2 covers 14 bases. The J segment lost 4 bases and the V segment lost 6 bases, leaving 11 bases of the junction unmatched. The CDR3 has 17 amino acids. CDR1 is LNHDA and CDR2 is SQIVND in the germline V gene (reference sequence). The chain's CDR3 is CASSPGGLAGDLYEQYF. The DNA of the CDR3 is TGTGCCAGTAGCCCAGGGGGACTAGCGGGAGATCTGTACGAGCAGTACTTC.

This chain connects TRBV7-2 to TRBJ2-7; the match to TRBD2 covers 8 bases. V lost 1 base to trimming and J lost 5 bases; unmatched junction nucleotides: 7. The CDR3 spans 15 residues. Germline values: CDR1 SGHTA, CDR2 FQGNSA. In DNA, the CDR3 is TGTGCCAGCAGCTTAGATAGCGGGACCGGGGACGAGCAGTACTTC. This gives the protein CASSLDSGTGDEQYF.

The chain carries TRBV28 and TRBJ2-1, with D tentatively TRBD1 or TRBD2 (5 bases each). The CDR3 has 13 amino acids. In germline, CDR1 is MDHEN, CDR2 SYDVKM. The V end was cut by 9 bases, the J end by 0 bases, with 9 bases between. This CDR3 is CASRGRSYNEQFF. CDR3 bases: TGTGCCAGTCGGGGACGCTCCTACAATGAGCAGTTCTTC.

This chain joins TRBV6-6 and TRBJ2-2; D uncertain. Germline CDR1 and CDR2: MNHNY and SVGAGI (reference sequence). V lost 6 bases, J lost 4 bases, and 6 bases lay in between. The CDR3 covers 12 residues. CDR3 sequence: CASSRSTGELFF. The DNA of the CDR3 is TGTGCCAGCAGCCGAAGCACCGGGGAGCTGTTTTTT.

The V call is TRBV7-3, the J call TRBJ2-6; D not resolved. Trimming stripped 5 bases from V and 0 bases from J, with 14 bases between. CDR1 and CDR2 from the germline V gene are SGHTA and FQGTGA. The CDR3 runs to 17 residues. CDR3 amino acids: CASSPNSLYSGANVLTF. CDR3 DNA sequence: TGTGCCAGCAGCCCCAACAGCCTCTACTCTGGGGCCAACGTCCTGACTTTC. Looking up the rest from reference TRBV7-3 and TRBJ2-6 gives the full variable domain: GAGVSQTPSNKVTEKGKYVELRCDPISGHTALYWYRQSLGQGPEFLIYFQGTGAADDSGLPNDRFFAVRPEGSVSTLKIQRTERGDSAVYLCASSPNSLYSGANVLTFGAGSRLTVL.

A few counts support this clone. V and J are TRBV29-1 and TRBJ2-2; 8 nucleotides align to TRBD2. Germline CDR1 is SQVTM and CDR2 is ANQGSEA. V shed 6 bases and J 3 bases; nucleotides not matched to a gene: 6. This CDR3 has 14 amino acids. The CDR3 region is CSVTSGTYTGELFF. The CDR3 coding sequence is TGCAGCGTCACTAGCGGCACTTACACCGGGGAGCTGTTTTTT.

The chain uses TRBV9 and TRBJ1-1, with 10 nucleotides matching TRBD1. The CDR3 covers 16 residues. The germline V gene encodes CDR1 SGDLS and CDR2 YYNGEE. J lost 0 bases, V lost 2 bases, and 4 bases had no gene match. CDR3 region: CASSVGQGGMNTEAFF. The CDR3 nucleotides read TGTGCCAGCAGCGTCGGACAGGGGGGGATGAACACTGAAGCTTTCTTT.

This chain connects TRBV2 to TRBJ2-3, with a possible D match to TRBD2 (6 bases). Looked up from germline, CDR1 is SNHLY and CDR2 is FYNNEI. Trimming left V 6 bases short and J 0 bases short, with 13 bases between. The CDR3 consists of 15 residues. CDR3 DNA sequence: TGTGCCAGCAGGGCCCGGGACTTAAGCACAGATACGCAGTATTTT. It yields the protein CASRARDLSTDTQYF.

This rearrangement joins TRBV25-1 to TRBJ2-5; 12 positions match TRBD2. Germline V lookup: CDR1 MGHDK, CDR2 SYGVNS. With 8 bases clipped from V and 11 bases from J, the junction kept 12 bases outside the gene matches. CDR3 length: 14 amino acids. DNA for the CDR3: TGTGCCAGCTCTCCTAGCGGGGGGGGTGGTGAGCAGTACTTC. It codes for CASSPSGGGGEQYF.

V and J are TRBV28 and TRBJ1-4; 8 bases agree with TRBD1. The germline V gene encodes CDR1 MDHEN and CDR2 SYDVKM. Trimming removed 4 bases from V and 6 bases from J; junction bases left unmatched: 4. The CDR3 length is 14 residues. CDR3 DNA sequence: TGTGCCAGCAGTTCTCCGGGACAGGATGAAAAACTGTTTTTT. Its translation is CASSSPGQDEKLFF.

The rearrangement joins TRBV5-5 to TRBJ1-4; D might be TRBD1 (6 bases). Germline CDR1 is SGHKS and CDR2 is YYEKEE (reference sequence). Trimming stripped 6 bases from V and 0 bases from J, with 18 bases between. This CDR3 spans 17 amino acids. The CDR3 region is CASTRRTVFSTNEKLFF. The CDR3 DNA sequence: TGTGCCAGCACCCGACGGACAGTCTTTTCAACTAATGAAAAACTGTTTTTT.

The chain has TRBV29-1 and TRBJ2-1; D uncertain. Germline CDR1 and CDR2: SQVTM and ANQGSEA. Trimming left V 4 bases short and J 8 bases short, with 6 bases between. CDR3 length: 10 residues. The CDR3 DNA follows: TGCAGCGTTGCATTCTATGAGCAGTTCTTC. Translation: CSVAFYEQFF.

The V call is TRBV4-2, the J call TRBJ1-2, with 11 bases matching TRBD1. This CDR3 region has 15 residues. Per the germline V gene, CDR1 is LGHNA and CDR2 is YNFKEQ. V lost 0 bases, J lost 4 bases, and 1 base stayed unmatched. The CDR3 DNA sequence: TGTGCCAGCAGCCAAGATGGGACAGGGGGCTATGGCTACACCTTC. Its protein product is CASSQDGTGGYGYTF.

The rearrangement uses TRBV13 and TRBJ2-3; TRBD2 matches at 7 bases. V lost 5 bases and J lost 0; bases outside the gene matches: 5. The CDR3 loop spans 15 amino acids. CDR1 is PRHDT, CDR2 FYEKMQ, per germline (reference sequence). CDR3 sequence (DNA): TGTGCCAGCAGCCCTCTAGCGGCTAGCACAGATACGCAGTATTTT. Protein product: CASSPLAASTDTQYF.

The chain's CDR3 is CASSLRPAYGYTF. In nucleotides, the CDR3 is TGTGCCAGCAGCTTGCGCCCAGCCTATGGCTACACCTTC. The chain links TRBV5-6 to TRBJ1-2, with unresolved D. Germline V gene lookup returns CDR1 SGHDT and CDR2 YYEEEE. This CDR3 has 13 amino acids. Trimming removed 1 base at V and 4 bases at J, with 8 bases between. Filled out from reference TRBV5-6 and TRBJ1-2, the complete variable domain reads DAGVTQSPTHLIKTRGQQVTLRCSPKSGHDTVSWYQQALGQGPQFIFQYYEEEERQRGNFPDRFSGHQFPNYSSELNVNALLLGDSALYLCASSLRPAYGYTFGSGTRLTVV.

This chain connects TRBV11-2 to TRBJ1-2; 11 bases line up with TRBD1. The CDR3 has 15 residues. Germline V gene data show CDR1 as SGHAT and CDR2 as FQNNGV. The V gene end was trimmed by 5 bases and the J gene end by 4 bases; junction bases not matched to a gene: 6. In DNA, the CDR3 is TGTGCCAGCAGCCCCGGGACAGGGGGTGTCTATGGCTACACCTTC. Its protein is CASSPGTGGVYGYTF.

This chain links TRBV6-1 with TRBJ1-5; D not certain. From germline, CDR1 is MNHNS and CDR2 SASEGT. This CDR3 has 12 residues. With 0 bases removed from V and 7 bases from J, the gap between germline ends came to 4 bases. The CDR3 DNA sequence: TGTGCCAGCAGTGAAGCAGAACAGCCCCAGCATTTT. It translates to CASSEAEQPQHF.

Worth noting for this clone: Other DNA sequences in this specimen translate into the identical CDR3. DNA of the CDR3: TGCAGCGTTAGGACGGGTCAAGAGACCCAGTACTTC. It encodes CSVRTGQETQYF. V and J are TRBV29-1 and TRBJ2-5; D not resolved. The CDR3 is 12 amino acids. V was trimmed by 5 bases and J by 2 bases, leaving 9 bases between them. Germline V CDR1 and CDR2: SQVTM, ANQGSEA. The full variable domain, rest sourced from reference TRBV29-1 and TRBJ2-5, is SAVISQKPSRDICQRGTSLTIQCQVDSQVTMMFWYRQQPGQSLTLIATANQGSEATYESGFVIDKFPISRPNLTFSTLTVSNMSPEDSSIYLCSVRTGQETQYFGPGTRLLVL.

This rearrangement joins TRBV10-3 to TRBJ1-2; D unresolved. This CDR3 contains 16 residues. Germline-derived CDR1 and CDR2 are ENHRY and SYGVKD. The V and J ends lost 0 bases and 4 bases respectively, with 15 bases between them. CDR3 residues: CAISESQASRFYGYTF. CDR3 DNA sequence: TGTGCCATCAGTGAGTCTCAGGCGAGCAGATTCTATGGCTACACCTTC.

There are a few counts of this clone. The chain employs TRBV25-1 and TRBJ1-1; D call uncertain. Germline V gene data show CDR1 as MGHDK and CDR2 as SYGVNS. The CDR3 extends over 14 amino acids. Trimming shortened V by 3 bases and J by 12 bases, and 20 bases separated the two germline ends. CDR3 protein: CASSESTQPLVSFF. In DNA, the CDR3 is TGTGCCAGCAGTGAGTCCACTCAGCCCCTGGTGTCTTTCTTT.

The chain uses TRBV11-2 and TRBJ2-3, with 9 bases lining up with TRBD1. Germline values: CDR1 SGHAT, CDR2 FQNNGV. V shed 1 base and J 3 bases; nucleotides not matched to a gene: 5. This CDR3 spans 16 amino acids. Here the CDR3 DNA reads TGTGCCAGCAGCTTAGCTGGGGGACAGGGAACAGATACGCAGTATTTT. As protein: CASSLAGGQGTDTQYF.

The rearrangement joins TRBV7-9 to TRBJ2-7; unclear D gene. Germline CDR1 SEHNR, CDR2 FQNEAQ (reference sequence). Trimming stripped 1 base from V and 1 base from J, with 8 bases between. CDR3 length: 14 residues. The CDR3 is CASSLEAESYEQYF. The CDR3 coding sequence is TGTGCCAGCAGCTTAGAGGCGGAGTCCTACGAGCAGTACTTC.

The chain uses TRBV20-1 and TRBJ2-7; possible D gene TRBD2, 5 bases. V lost 6 bases, J lost 1 base, and 7 bases lay in between. This CDR3 is built from 11 residues. CDR1 is DFQATT, CDR2 SNEGSKA, per germline (reference sequence). The chain's CDR3 is CSAKRSYEQYF. The CDR3 DNA reads as TGCAGTGCAAAGCGGTCCTACGAGCAGTACTTC.

The rearrangement links TRBV28 to TRBJ2-7, with 10 bases identical to TRBD2. CDR1 and CDR2 from the germline V gene are MDHEN and SYDVKM. The length of the CDR3 is 15 residues. J was trimmed by 3 bases and V by 8 bases; bases with no gene match: 10. CDR3 nucleotides: TGTGCCAGCCTAACTACCGGGACTAGCGACTACGAGCAGTACTTC. Translating it yields CASLTTGTSDYEQYF.

The gene calls are TRBV11-2 and TRBJ2-7; D remains unclear. The CDR3 extends over 13 amino acids. Looked up from germline, CDR1 is SGHAT and CDR2 is FQNNGV. Trimming left V 0 bases short and J 6 bases short, with 9 bases between. CDR3 sequence reads: CASSLEWVGEQYF. In DNA, the CDR3 is TGTGCCAGCAGCTTAGAGTGGGTTGGCGAGCAGTACTTC.

Note on this clone: A much larger clone differs from this one at a single base, so this may be a read error. The V call is TRBV2, the J call TRBJ2-7, with 7 bases lining up with TRBD1. CDR3 length: 14 residues. Per germline, CDR1 SNHLY and CDR2 FYNNEI. Germline trimming cut 6 bases from V and 0 bases from J; bases unmatched to any gene: 5. This CDR3 reads CASSQDRSSYEQYF. The CDR3 nucleotides read TGTGCCAGCAGCCAGGACAGGAGCTCCTACGAGCAGTACTTC.

The V call is TRBV11-2, the J call TRBJ1-1, with 8 positions matching TRBD1. Unmatched junction bases numbered 9, after V lost 5 bases and J lost 4 bases. The germline gives CDR1 SGHAT, CDR2 FQNNGV. The CDR3 is 15 residues long. This CDR3 reads CASSPKPGQATEAFF. The CDR3 DNA reads as TGTGCCAGCAGCCCGAAACCGGGACAGGCCACTGAAGCTTTCTTT.

This rearrangement joins TRBV27 to TRBJ2-7; D is tentatively TRBD1 or TRBD2 (5 bases each). From germline, CDR1 is MNHEY and CDR2 SMNVEV (reference sequence). Trimming removed 5 bases at V and 0 bases at J, with 17 bases between. The CDR3 contains 16 residues. This CDR3 reads CASSINRDGFSYEQYF. The DNA of the CDR3 is TGTGCCAGCAGTATCAACCGGGACGGCTTCTCCTACGAGCAGTACTTC.

The rearrangement joins TRBV27 to TRBJ2-2; 8 bases fit TRBD2. CDR3 length: 17 residues. Per germline, CDR1 MNHEY and CDR2 SMNVEV (reference sequence). Germline trimming cut 5 bases from V and 3 bases from J; bases unmatched to any gene: 11. The CDR3 nucleotides are TGTGCCAGCAGTAACATAGCGGGAATGTGGGACACCGGGGAGCTGTTTTTT. It is translated as CASSNIAGMWDTGELFF.

The J gene is TRBJ1-1, the V gene TRBV6-1; D remains unclear. The CDR3 spans 15 residues. The germline V gene encodes CDR1 MNHNS and CDR2 SASEGT. V dropped 3 bases and J dropped 2 bases, with 13 bases sitting between them. DNA of the CDR3: TGTGCCAGCAGTGATAGGGCTCGAATAAACACTGAAGCTTTCTTT. Its protein is CASSDRARINTEAFF.